This T cell receptor beta chain was sequenced during a study of blood T cells in healthy people across ages. Turning to this clonotype: Its antigen remains unidentified.

Study outcomes and limitations: Since the PBMCs were unsorted, naive and antigen-experienced cells could not be conclusively compared. Changes in expanded clonotypes were possibly confounded, as the CMV status of donors was unknown.

Primers used in a second PCR of about 6 to 11 cycles were a sample-barcoded 5' primer and a J-beta primer mix. Template switching added a 12-random-nucleotide identifier to every cDNA molecule. TCRdb re-analysed the 5' RACE reads in MiXCR, keeping a single row per CDR3 protein. The data contain 600,000 to 1,000,000 distinct CDR3 sequences, around 25% of them singletons. The CDR3 contains 13 residues. V was pared by 9 bases and J by 8 bases, with 12 bases of the junction left unmatched. Germline values: CDR1 LNHDA, CDR2 SQIVND (reference sequence). These data were also reused for a study on T cells of mothers and their children.

The sample taken for sequencing was blood. The chain uses TRBV19 and TRBJ1-2; the match to TRBD1 covers 7 bases. This receptor was identified in a boy aged 5-17 years in good health. CDR3 nucleotide sequence: TGTGCCAGCAGAAATACAGGGGTCGAAGGCTACACCTTC. Its protein is CASRNTGVEGYTF.